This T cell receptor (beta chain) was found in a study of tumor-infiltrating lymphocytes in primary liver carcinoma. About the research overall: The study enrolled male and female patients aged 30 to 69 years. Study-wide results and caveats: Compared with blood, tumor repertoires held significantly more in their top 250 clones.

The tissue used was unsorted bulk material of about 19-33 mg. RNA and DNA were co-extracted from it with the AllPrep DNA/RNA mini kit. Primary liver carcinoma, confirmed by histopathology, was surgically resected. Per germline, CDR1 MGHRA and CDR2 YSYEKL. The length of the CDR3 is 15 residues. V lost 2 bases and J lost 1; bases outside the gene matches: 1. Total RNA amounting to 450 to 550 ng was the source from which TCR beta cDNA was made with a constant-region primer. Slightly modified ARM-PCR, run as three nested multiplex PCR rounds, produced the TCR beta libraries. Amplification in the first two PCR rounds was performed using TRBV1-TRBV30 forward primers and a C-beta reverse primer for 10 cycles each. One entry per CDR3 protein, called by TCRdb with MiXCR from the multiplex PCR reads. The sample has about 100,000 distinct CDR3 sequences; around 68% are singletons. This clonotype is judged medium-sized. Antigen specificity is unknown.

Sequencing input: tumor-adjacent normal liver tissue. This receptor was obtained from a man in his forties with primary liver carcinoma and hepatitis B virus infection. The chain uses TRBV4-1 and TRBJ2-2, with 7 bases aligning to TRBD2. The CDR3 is CASSQSSGNTGELFF. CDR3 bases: TGCGCCAGCAGCCAATCTAGCGGGAACACCGGGGAGCTGTTTTTT.